The rows below give T cell receptor beta chains drawn from one sample of a study of cytomegalovirus exposure and HLA in healthy donors. Method: immunoSEQ multiplex PCR; TCRdb's copy keeps in-frame clones and lacks some. In the table there are approximately 120,000 clones, approximately 80% of which are singletons. The sequencing sample was made of PBMCs. Every receptor here comes from a woman aged 40 to 55 in good health and CMV-seropositive. The CDR3 runs from the conserved cysteine through the conserved F or W. A D gene is named only where the DNA matches it firmly. The size of a clone is reported for some rows only, either as once, few or many, or as a class for expanded clones.

>TRBV4-1|TRBD2|.|TRBJ2-5
TGCGCCAGCAGCCAAGCCACCTTCGGGACTAGGGAAGAGACCCAGTACTTC
CASSQATFGTREETQYF
>TRBV6-5|TRBD1|few|TRBJ2-3
TGTGCCAGCAGTGGTTCCGGGACAGGGGGCACGCAGTATTTT
CASSGSGTGGTQYF
>TRBV27|.|.|TRBJ2-7
TGTGCCAGCAGTTTAGGGCTTCTCTACGAGCAGTACTTC
CASSLGLLYEQYF
>TRBV7-9|.|.|TRBJ2-3
TGTGCCAGCAGCTCTCGGACTGATTTCAGCACAGATACGCAGTATTTT
CASSSRTDFSTDTQYF
>TRBV30|.|.|TRBJ1-4
TGTGCCTGGAGTGTGGCCGTCGAAAAACTGTTTTTT
CAWSVAVEKLFF
>TRBV5-6|TRBD1|.|TRBJ1-2
TGTGCCAGCAGCTTGGGAGGGGGCTACTATGGCTACACCTTC
CASSLGGGYYGYTF
>TRBV7-9|.|.|TRBJ2-1
TGTGCCAGCAGCTTAGGACTCCTGTCGTGGGAGCAGTTCTTC
CASSLGLLSWEQFF
>TRBV2|.|.|TRBJ1-2
TGTGCCAGCAGTGATGGAGGGCCCGGCTACACCTTC
CASSDGGPGYTF
>TRBV6-5|.|.|TRBJ1-1
TGTGCCAGCAGTTCGGACAGCAGCACTGAAGCTTTCTTT
CASSSDSSTEAFF
>TRBV28|.|.|TRBJ2-1
TGTGCCAGCAGTCCTCCCCCCGGGACATATCACAATGAGCAGTTCTTC
CASSPPPGTYHNEQFF
>TRBV4-1|.|.|TRBJ2-3
TGCGCCAGCAGCCAAGGGGCCTGGGATACGCAGTATTTT
CASSQGAWDTQYF
>TRBV18|.|.|TRBJ1-2
TGTGCCAGCTCGCTAAATGGACAGAACTATGGCTACACCTTC
CASSLNGQNYGYTF
>TRBV27|TRBD2|.|TRBJ2-1
TGTGCCAGCAGGCCGCTCGGGACTAGCGGGAACAATGAGCAGTTCTTC
CASRPLGTSGNNEQFF
>TRBV28|.|.|TRBJ1-4
TGTGCCAGCAGCCGTCGCGGGGGGACTAATGAAAAACTGTTTTTT
CASSRRGGTNEKLFF
>TRBV27|.|.|TRBJ1-5
TGTGCCAGCAGTTTAGGGGGGGATCAGCCCCAGCATTTT
CASSLGGDQPQHF
>TRBV5-1|.|.|TRBJ1-2
TGCGCCAGCAGCTTGGGGGTGGGGCGCGACTATGGCTACACCTTC
CASSLGVGRDYGYTF
>TRBV28|TRBD1|.|TRBJ1-2
TGTGCCAGCAGTCGGGGGCCAGGGGGTGGCTACACCTTC
CASSRGPGGGYTF
>TRBV7-3|.|.|TRBJ2-1
TGTGCCAGCAGCCCTGACTCGTCATACAATGAGCAGTTCTTC
CASSPDSSYNEQFF
>TRBV29-1|.|.|TRBJ2-3
TGCAGCGTTGTGTTGTTTCAGGGTTCGAGGACAGATACGCAGTATTTT
CSVVLFQGSRTDTQYF
>TRBV30|TRBD1|.|TRBJ1-2
TGTGCCTGGAGTGTCACAGGGGGCTGGTATGGCTACACCTTC
CAWSVTGGWYGYTF
>TRBV19|.|.|TRBJ2-1
TGTGCCAGTAGTTCCCGGGGAGCGGTGAGGAATGAGCAGTTCTTC
CASSSRGAVRNEQFF
>TRBV10-3|.|few|TRBJ1-1
TGTGCCATCAGTCCCAGGGGAGAGAACACTGAAGCTTTCTTT
CAISPRGENTEAFF
>TRBV27|.|once|TRBJ1-5
TGTGCCAGCAGTTATGACAGGTTGTATCAGCCCCAGCATTTT
CASSYDRLYQPQHF
>TRBV2|TRBD2|.|TRBJ2-7
TGTGCCAGTACACTAGCGAGGGGAACTTCCTACGAGCAGTACTTC
CASTLARGTSYEQYF
>TRBV5-1|.|.|TRBJ2-7
TGCGCCAGCAGCTTGGGTAGCGGACCGACCTACGAGCAGTACTTC
CASSLGSGPTYEQYF
>TRBV28|TRBD1|.|TRBJ2-7
TGTGCCAGCAGTCTAAGGGACAGGGGGCTGTACGAGCAGTACTTC
CASSLRDRGLYEQYF
>TRBV7-9|TRBD2|.|TRBJ2-1
TGTGCCAGCAGCTTAACGGGAGGGAGGAATGAGCAGTTCTTC
CASSLTGGRNEQFF
>TRBV4-1|TRBD2|.|TRBJ2-7
TGCGCCAGCAGCCAAGATCTGGGCGGGAGCCCTTACGAGCAGTACTTC
CASSQDLGGSPYEQYF
>TRBV13|TRBD2|few|TRBJ2-3
TGTGCCAGCAGCTCCGGGACTAGTCTGGGCACAGATACGCAGTATTTT
CASSSGTSLGTDTQYF
>TRBV18|.|.|TRBJ1-1
TGTGCCAGCTCACCCCAGGGCAAAAACACTGAAGCTTTCTTT
CASSPQGKNTEAFF
>TRBV30|.|.|TRBJ2-1
TGTGCCTGGAGTCAGCGGGAGCAGTTCTTC
CAWSQREQFF
>TRBV7-8|.|.|TRBJ2-1
TGTGCCAGCAGCTTAGGGCGCAGCGGAGCCTACAATGAGCAGTTCTTC
CASSLGRSGAYNEQFF
>TRBV7-9|TRBD2|.|TRBJ2-7
TGTGCCAGCAGCTTATGGGGACTAGCGGGTCCTTCCTCCTACGAGCAGTACTTC
CASSLWGLAGPSSYEQYF
>TRBV6-1|.|once|TRBJ1-2
TGTGCCAGCAGTGAAGGGAGCTATGGCTACACCTTC
CASSEGSYGYTF
>TRBV6-6|.|.|TRBJ1-4
TGTGCCAGCAGTTACTCCCGAGGTGGAGTCCTGTTTTTT
CASSYSRGGVLFF
>TRBV11-3|TRBD1|.|TRBJ2-7
TGTGCCAGCAGCCCGAGACAGGGCTCACCTTCCTACGAGCAGTACTTC
CASSPRQGSPSYEQYF
>TRBV30|.|.|TRBJ2-3
TGTGCCTGGAGTGTACGGGATACGCAGTATTTT
CAWSVRDTQYF
>TRBV6-1|TRBD2|.|TRBJ2-5
TGTGCCAGCTCCCGCCTGGGGGGGAGCCAAGAGACCCAGTACTTC
CASSRLGGSQETQYF
>TRBV5-1|TRBD2|.|TRBJ2-2
TGCGCCAGCAGCTGGACTAGCAGGAGAGCGGGGGAGCTGTTTTTT
CASSWTSRRAGELFF
>TRBV27|.|.|TRBJ1-3
TGTGCCAGCAGTTCTTATGGCGGAAACACCATATATTTT
CASSSYGGNTIYF
>TRBV28|.|.|TRBJ1-1
TGTGCCAGCAGTTTATTGGGAGGCGGAGTGAACACTGAAGCTTTCTTT
CASSLLGGGVNTEAFF
>TRBV4-2|TRBD2|.|TRBJ2-3
TGTGCCAGCAGCCAAGATGTAATAGCGGGAGGGCCGGATACGCAGTATTTT
CASSQDVIAGGPDTQYF
>TRBV14|TRBD1|few|TRBJ1-5
TGTGCCAGCAGCCATAGTAGGGACAGGGTCAGTCAGCCCCAGCATTTT
CASSHSRDRVSQPQHF
>TRBV4-1|.|few|TRBJ2-7
TGCGCCAGCAGCCAAGATCGGAGGGTAGGGGATCACGAGCAGTACTTC
CASSQDRRVGDHEQYF
>TRBV5-1|.|few|TRBJ2-7
TGCGCCAGCAGCCCCGGAGGTAGCACCTACGAGCAGTACTTC
CASSPGGSTYEQYF